The 29 T cell receptor beta chains below all came from one sample that was sequenced in a study of cytomegalovirus exposure and HLA in healthy donors. The study ran its PCR with 60 Vbeta and 13 Jbeta primers. Clones were read by immunoSEQ multiplex PCR, and TCRdb kept only the in-frame ones, dropping some. The table includes 85,000 to 120,000 clones, just over 70% detected once. The sequenced sample was PBMCs. The receptors originated from a boy younger than 18 in good health and CMV-seronegative.

The chain joins TRBV27 to TRBJ1-3; no reliable D call. The CDR3 runs to 14 residues. V dropped 5 bases and J dropped 0 bases, with 8 bases sitting between them. CDR1 is MNHEY and CDR2 is SMNVEV in the germline V gene (reference sequence). As DNA, the CDR3 is TGTGCCAGCAGTGCAGCGAACTCTGGAAACACCATATATTTT. As protein: CASSAANSGNTIYF.

This chain links TRBV7-3 with TRBJ1-5, with unresolved D. V lost 6 bases and J lost 8, with 14 bases in between. The CDR3 sequence is 13 residues long. CDR1 and CDR2 (germline): SGHTA, FQGTGA. The DNA for the CDR3 is TGTGCCAGCAGTATTTCGGAGGGTAAGCCCCAGCATTTT. Protein product: CASSISEGKPQHF.

The chain links TRBV25-1 to TRBJ2-7, with 7 bases aligning to TRBD1. The CDR3 extends over 15 amino acids. CDR1 and CDR2 from the germline V gene are MGHDK and SYGVNS. The V and J ends lost 4 bases and 2 bases, in that order; junction bases with no gene match: 8. The DNA of the CDR3 is TGTGCCAGCAGTGCAACAGGGGATACCCCCTACGAGCAGTACTTC. It is translated as CASSATGDTPYEQYF.

The rearrangement uses TRBV10-3 and TRBJ2-7; TRBD2 is a possible D gene (5 bases). Germline V CDR1 and CDR2: ENHRY, SYGVKD. CDR3 length: 11 amino acids. V was cut by 4 bases and J by 7 bases, with 8 bases left in between. The chain's CDR3 is CAISGGIEQYF. CDR3 sequence (DNA): TGTGCCATCAGTGGAGGGATTGAGCAGTACTTC.

This chain links TRBV29-1 with TRBJ2-1, with 13 bases identical to TRBD2. The trim removed 7 bases at V and 7 bases at J, leaving 4 bases unmatched. Germline CDR1 SQVTM, CDR2 ANQGSEA. This CDR3 has 13 amino acids. The CDR3: CSATSGRGNEQFF. The DNA for the CDR3 is TGCAGCGCTACTAGCGGGAGGGGAAATGAGCAGTTCTTC.

The chain recombines TRBV6-1 with TRBJ1-2, with no clear D. CDR1 and CDR2 from the germline V gene are MNHNS and SASEGT. The CDR3 runs to 14 residues. Trimming shortened V by 0 bases and J by 5 bases, and 10 bases separated the two germline ends. As DNA, the CDR3 is TGTGCCAGCAGTGAAGCGAGCCGGGGTTATGGCTACACCTTC. This encodes CASSEASRGYGYTF.

The rearrangement uses TRBV2 and TRBJ2-1; 11 bases match TRBD2. The germline gives CDR1 SNHLY, CDR2 FYNNEI. CDR3 length: 18 residues. V was clipped by 5 bases and J by 3 bases; unmatched bases: 12. The CDR3 protein is CASSSGLAVPPFYNEQFF. CDR3 bases: TGTGCCAGCAGTTCGGGACTAGCGGTTCCCCCATTCTACAATGAGCAGTTCTTC.

V is TRBV10-3 and J is TRBJ1-2, with 12 bases aligning to TRBD1. J gave up 8 bases and V 5 bases, and 6 bases lay outside the gene matches. There are 14 residues in the CDR3. From germline, CDR1 is ENHRY and CDR2 SYGVKD. CDR3 loop: CAISTGQGARGYTF. CDR3 DNA sequence: TGTGCCATCAGTACGGGACAGGGGGCGAGGGGCTACACCTTC.

The gene calls are TRBV18 and TRBJ1-2, with 9 bases aligning to TRBD1. Germline CDR1 and CDR2: KGHSH and LQKENI. CDR3 size: 15 residues. V trimming: 2 bases; J trimming: 8 bases; junction bases outside the gene matches: 9. CDR3 residues: CASSPSGTGPRGYTF. The CDR3 DNA reads as TGTGCCAGCTCACCATCCGGGACAGGGCCAAGGGGCTACACCTTC.

The chain has TRBV28 and TRBJ1-5; TRBD1 matches at 7 bases. This CDR3 is 20 amino acids long. Germline V gene lookup returns CDR1 MDHEN and CDR2 SYDVKM. V was clipped by 5 bases and J by 2 bases; unmatched bases: 21. In DNA form, the CDR3 reads TGTGCCAGCAGTCTTAAGAAGTCAGACAGGGCATGGGGTGGCAATCAGCCCCAGCATTTT. Protein sequence: CASSLKKSDRAWGGNQPQHF.

The chain carries TRBV6-5 and TRBJ1-5; 7 bases are a match to TRBD1. This CDR3 comprises 13 residues. Trimming removed 6 bases from V and 6 bases from J; junction bases left unmatched: 5. Per germline, CDR1 MNHEY and CDR2 SVGAGI. The CDR3 loop reads CASRRGLGQPQHF. The DNA of the CDR3 is TGTGCCAGCAGAAGGGGGCTCGGTCAGCCCCAGCATTTT.

This chain uses TRBV11-2 with TRBJ1-3, with D hard to call. This CDR3 contains 12 residues. The V gene's germline CDR1 is SGHAT and CDR2 FQNNGV. The V end was cut by 5 bases, the J end by 4 bases, with 6 bases between. The CDR3 nucleotides read TGTGCCAGCAGCCCACTAGGAAACACCATATATTTT. Protein product: CASSPLGNTIYF.

This rearrangement joins TRBV7-2 to TRBJ1-6, with 9 nucleotides matching TRBD1. Germline assignment: CDR1 SGHTA and CDR2 FQGNSA. The V segment lost 4 bases and the J segment 10 bases; nucleotides outside the gene matches: 8. The CDR3 is 15 amino acids. The CDR3 DNA is TGTGCCAGCAGCTACGGGGACAGGGCCATGTCACCCCTCCACTTT. This encodes CASSYGDRAMSPLHF.

This clone has more than one count but fewer than ten. An end of the junction does not agree with germline; a read error may underlie this. The chain couples TRBV25-1 to TRBJ1-2, with 8 bases matching TRBD1. Germline loops: CDR1 MGHDK, CDR2 SYGVNS. This CDR3 has 11 amino acids. This CDR3 reads CASSGWDRPSF. CDR3 nucleotides: TGTGCCAGCAGTGGCTGGGACAGGCCCTCCTTC.

V gene TRBV11-2 combines with J gene TRBJ2-5, with 8 positions matching TRBD1. The end of the DNA is better explained by TRBJ2-7, so the J call may be wrong. Germline lookup yields CDR1 SGHAT and CDR2 FQNNGV. This CDR3 has 13 residues. CDR3 amino acids: CASGAGQVYEQYF. The CDR3 nucleotides read TGTGCCAGCGGTGCGGGACAGGTCTACGAGCAGTACTTC.

This clone showed up just a few times. The rearrangement links TRBV19 to TRBJ2-1, with 8 nucleotides matching TRBD1. CDR1 is LNHDA and CDR2 is SQIVND in the germline V gene (reference sequence). The CDR3 totals 15 residues. Unmatched junction bases numbered 6, after V lost 3 bases and J lost 5 bases. The CDR3 here is CASSIGQGIDNEQFF. As DNA, the CDR3 is TGTGCCAGTAGTATCGGACAGGGAATTGACAATGAGCAGTTCTTC.

The count of this clone is one. The chain employs TRBV29-1 and TRBJ2-7; TRBD1 agrees at 10 bases. The ends lost 6 bases at V and 3 bases at J; junction bases unmatched: 5. This CDR3 spans 13 amino acids. CDR1 and CDR2 from the germline V gene are SQVTM and ANQGSEA. The CDR3: CSVGQGNYYEQYF. CDR3 in DNA: TGCAGCGTGGGACAGGGGAATTACTACGAGCAGTACTTC.

This clone was counted a few times. The chain uses TRBV6-5 and TRBJ2-7; a weak D match, TRBD1 (6 bases). This CDR3 has 15 residues. V lost 5 bases and J lost 2, with 16 bases in between. Germline V lookup: CDR1 MNHEY, CDR2 SVGAGI. The CDR3 coding sequence is TGTGCCAGCAGTGTACTCCGGGACAAAGCCTACGAGCAGTACTTC. This translates into CASSVLRDKAYEQYF.

The chain uses TRBV5-4 and TRBJ1-1; D remains unclear. This CDR3 region has 13 residues. In germline, CDR1 is SGHNT, CDR2 YYREEE (reference sequence). Trimming took off 4 bases at V and 3 bases at J, with 10 bases between the two ends. The CDR3 reads CASSGVVDTEAFF. In DNA, the CDR3 is TGTGCCAGCAGCGGAGTCGTAGACACTGAAGCTTTCTTT.

This clone occurred once. The chain couples TRBV11-2 to TRBJ2-6; 7 nucleotides align to TRBD2. V gave up 5 bases and J gave up 1 base; unmatched junction bases: 5. The CDR3 totals 16 residues. The germline gives CDR1 SGHAT, CDR2 FQNNGV. In DNA form, the CDR3 reads TGTGCCAGCAGCCTGACGGGAGGATCTGGGGCCAACGTCCTGACTTTC. This translates into CASSLTGGSGANVLTF.

The rearrangement links TRBV7-6 to TRBJ2-5, with TRBD2 identical over 14 bases. Germline V gene sequence: CDR1 SGHVS, CDR2 FNYEAQ. This CDR3 has 17 amino acids. V trimming: 1 base; J trimming: 1 base; junction bases outside the gene matches: 2. The DNA for the CDR3 is TGTGCCAGCAGCTTAGGACTAGCGGGGGGGATCCAAGAGACCCAGTACTTC. Translation: CASSLGLAGGIQETQYF.

The chain has TRBV27 and TRBJ2-7; 7 bases fit TRBD1. The CDR3 extends over 15 amino acids. The J segment lost 0 bases and the V segment lost 4 bases, leaving 6 bases of the junction unmatched. Germline-derived CDR1 and CDR2 are MNHEY and SMNVEV (reference sequence). CDR3 DNA sequence: TGTGCCAGCAGTTCATGGACAGGTAGCTCCTACGAGCAGTACTTC. Its translation is CASSSWTGSSYEQYF.

This clone was recorded a few times. The chain carries TRBV9 and TRBJ1-1; the match to TRBD1 covers 8 bases. The germline CDR1 and CDR2 sequences are SGDLS and YYNGEE. The CDR3 extends over 14 amino acids. V trimming: 2 bases; J trimming: 4 bases; junction bases outside the gene matches: 4. In DNA, the CDR3 is TGTGCCAGCAGCGTTCAGGGGGCAGCCACTGAAGCTTTCTTT. Its protein is CASSVQGAATEAFF.

The sample holds a few counts of this clone. The genes are TRBV6-5 and TRBJ2-5; D remains unclear. The CDR3 length is 11 residues. Germline-derived CDR1 and CDR2 are MNHEY and SVGAGI. V dropped 7 bases and J dropped 4 bases, with 7 bases sitting between them. The CDR3 region is CASNAGETQYF. For the CDR3, the DNA is TGTGCCAGCAATGCCGGAGAGACCCAGTACTTC.

The rearrangement uses TRBV9 and TRBJ2-3; D may be TRBD2 (5 bases). This CDR3 has 15 residues. V lost 1 base to trimming and J lost 4 bases, with 13 bases between them. Germline assignment: CDR1 SGDLS and CDR2 YYNGEE. The chain's CDR3 is CASSVSPSKSDTQYF. The CDR3 DNA reads TGTGCCAGCAGCGTATCTCCTAGCAAGTCAGATACGCAGTATTTT.

This clone was counted only a few times. The V and J genes are TRBV28 and TRBJ1-6, with 10 bases that match TRBD1. The CDR3 covers 16 residues. The trim removed 4 bases at V and 14 bases at J, leaving 14 bases unmatched. Germline assignment: CDR1 MDHEN and CDR2 SYDVKM. CDR3 DNA sequence: TGTGCCAGCAGTTGGGGACAGGGGAACCTCTTCGGGACCCTCCACTTT. Translated, it gives CASSWGQGNLFGTLHF.

The gene calls are TRBV7-8 and TRBJ1-4, with D possibly TRBD1 on 5 matching bases. The CDR3 has 13 amino acids. The germline CDR1 and CDR2 sequences are SGHVS and FQNEAQ. The V and J ends lost 6 bases and 8 bases respectively, with 13 bases between them. CDR3 protein: CASSGQGYEKLFF. The CDR3 DNA is TGTGCCAGCAGTGGCCAGGGCTACGAAAAACTGTTTTTT.

This clone showed up just a few times. The V and J genes are TRBV10-3 and TRBJ1-5, with D tentatively TRBD1 (5 bases). V dropped 8 bases and J dropped 2 bases, with 16 bases sitting between them. In germline, CDR1 is ENHRY, CDR2 SYGVKD. This CDR3 has 15 residues. CDR3 protein: CAIAPAAGGNQPQHF. CDR3 DNA sequence: TGTGCCATCGCCCCGGCGGCGGGGGGCAATCAGCCCCAGCATTTT.

This rearrangement joins TRBV27 to TRBJ1-2; 7 bases map to TRBD1. Unmatched junction bases numbered 9, after V lost 5 bases and J lost 3 bases. The germline V gene has CDR1 MNHEY and CDR2 SMNVEV (reference sequence). This CDR3 comprises 15 residues. CDR3 nucleotide sequence: TGTGCCAGCAGTCCACAGGGGTTAGTGTACTATGGCTACACCTTC. This sequence encodes CASSPQGLVYYGYTF.